This entry lists 4 T cell receptor beta chains sequenced from one sample in a study of early T cells in non-severe SARS-CoV-2 infection. MiXCR, applied by TCRdb to the 5' RACE reads, yields one record per CDR3 protein. The sample consists of 70,000 to 90,000 distinct CDR3 sequences, under 15% of them appearing once. The sample was whole blood. All receptors derive from an adult who was a healthcare worker with PCR-confirmed SARS-CoV-2 infection or an uninfected control (not recorded which).

This clonotype was counted a few times. The rearrangement joins TRBV4-3 to TRBJ1-6, with a tentative D call TRBD1 (6 bases). This CDR3 has 15 residues. With 0 bases removed from V and 4 bases from J, the gap between germline ends came to 7 bases. Germline-derived CDR1 and CDR2 are LGHNA and YSLEER. DNA for the CDR3: TGCGCCAGCAGCCAAGAAGGACAGTATAATTCACCCCTCCACTTT. Translated, it gives CASSQEGQYNSPLHF.

This clonotype has just one count. This clone may be a read error of a much larger clone one base away. The chain carries TRBV29-1 and TRBJ2-1; no clear D. The CDR3 totals 10 residues. The germline V gene has CDR1 SQVTM and CDR2 ANQGSEA. Here the CDR3 DNA reads TGCAGCGTTTTTTCAATTGAGCGGTTCTTC. It translates to CSVFSIERFF.

This clonotype was seen many times. The chain employs TRBV3-1 and TRBJ2-2; a possible D gene is TRBD2 (5 bases). This CDR3 region has 15 residues. Per the germline V gene, CDR1 is LGHDT and CDR2 is YNNKEL (reference sequence). The ends were cut back, 1 base at V and 6 bases at J, with 12 bases in the middle. The CDR3 spells CASSQVTRAPGELFF. The CDR3 nucleotides read TGTGCCAGCAGCCAAGTGACGAGGGCGCCCGGGGAGCTGTTTTTT. The full variable domain, completed using reference TRBV3-1 and TRBJ2-2, is DTAVSQTPKYLVTQMGNDKSIKCEQNLGHDTMYWYKQDSKKFLKIMFSYNNKELIINETVPNRFSPKSPDKAHLNLHINSLELGDSAVYFCASSQVTRAPGELFFGEGSRLTVL.

This clonotype was seen at least ten times. The chain has TRBV28 and TRBJ1-6, with 8 bases identical to TRBD1. The CDR3 loop spans 12 amino acids. After removal of 8 bases from V and 13 bases from J, the junction contained 7 bases not matched to a gene. CDR1 is MDHEN and CDR2 is SYDVKM in the germline V gene. The CDR3 reads CASFQGAGPLHF. DNA of the CDR3: TGTGCCAGCTTCCAGGGGGCTGGGCCCCTCCACTTT.